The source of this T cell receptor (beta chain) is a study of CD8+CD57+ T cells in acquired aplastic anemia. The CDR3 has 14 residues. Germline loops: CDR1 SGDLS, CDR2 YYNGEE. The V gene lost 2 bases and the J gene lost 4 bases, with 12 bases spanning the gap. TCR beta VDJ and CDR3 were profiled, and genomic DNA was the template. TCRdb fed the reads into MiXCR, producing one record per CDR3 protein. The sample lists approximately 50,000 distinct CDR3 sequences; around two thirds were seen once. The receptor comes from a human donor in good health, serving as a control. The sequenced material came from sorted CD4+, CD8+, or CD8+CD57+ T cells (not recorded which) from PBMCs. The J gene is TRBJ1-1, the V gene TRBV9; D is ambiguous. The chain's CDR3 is CASSVEARGTEAFF. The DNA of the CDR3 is TGTGCCAGCAGCGTGGAGGCGCGTGGCACTGAAGCTTTCTTT.